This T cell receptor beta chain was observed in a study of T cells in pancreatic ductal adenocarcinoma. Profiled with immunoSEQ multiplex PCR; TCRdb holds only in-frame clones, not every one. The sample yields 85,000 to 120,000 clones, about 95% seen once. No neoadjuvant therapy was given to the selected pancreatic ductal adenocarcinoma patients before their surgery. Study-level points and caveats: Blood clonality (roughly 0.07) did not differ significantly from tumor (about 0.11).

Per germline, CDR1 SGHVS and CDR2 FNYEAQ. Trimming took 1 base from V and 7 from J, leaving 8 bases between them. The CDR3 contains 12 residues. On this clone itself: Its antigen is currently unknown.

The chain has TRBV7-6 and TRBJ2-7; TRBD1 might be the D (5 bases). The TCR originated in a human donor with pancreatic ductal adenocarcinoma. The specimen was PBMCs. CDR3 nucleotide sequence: TGTGCCAGCAGCTTAGGGGGCAGAGAGCAGTACTTC. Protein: CASSLGGREQYF.